Included here is one T cell receptor (beta chain) sequence, with context. This clone occurred a few times. The target of this receptor is not known. Base-call qualities are not available, and no considerably larger clone is one nucleotide away. The sample carries other DNA sequences with the same CDR3. The immunoSEQ Assay, a bias-controlled multiplex PCR, was used to amplify TCRbeta CDR3 regions from genomic DNA. Per the source publication's procedure: Nucleated cell counts per sample were estimated from amplification of reference gene primers within the assay. Sequence reads were collapsed and filtered to measure the absolute abundance of every unique TCRbeta CDR3 rearrangement. For each sample, productive Simpson clonality was calculated by taking the square root of Simpson's diversity index across productive rearrangements. The immuneACCESS repertoire file appears here via TCRdb, limited to in-frame rearrangements. These files lack a portion of the clones; in checked studies, under half of the deficit traces to unresolved V genes, and the cause of the others is not known. V and J calls and clone size are as listed in that table; D and trimming were resolved from the DNA. The sample includes about 40,000 clones, with about nine tenths observed a single time. Together, the top ten hold over 20% of the sample.

The data originate from a study of blood T cell repertoires in COVID-19 (dated by TCRdb to 2019 to 2021). Regarding the complete study: Samples covering the acute and convalescent phases of COVID-19 were provided by collaborators in the United States, Italy and Spain. Where HLA class I and class II types were available, the types were taken from metadata supplied by the sample provider, not from assay-based typing. The samples were drawn from two sources: the first 160 participants of the ongoing ImmuneRACE study, and approximately 1,300 subjects contributed by 6 global collaborators. Subjects who had been exposed to COVID-19, were actively infected with it, or had recovered from it provided the deeply sampled blood TCRbeta repertoires that made up the dataset. Sample metadata almost always included a de-identified subject ID, COVID-19 status, age in years and sex. The repertoires were released in a freely available public database meant as a resource for research on the immune response to SARS-CoV-2. The prospective study material was composed of cDNA or gDNA derived from T cells, B-cell-depleted T cells, or PBMCs. The investigation overall reported the following: How much clinical and demographic metadata was included differed by source and by participant, and the metadata was provided uncurated.

The collaborating institutions used their own protocols to collect whole blood in K2EDTA tubes. For TCRbeta analysis, collaborator samples were shipped as frozen whole blood, as isolated PBMCs, or as DNA extracted from either sample type. CDR3 length: 13 amino acids, cysteine to valine. Just CDR3 DNA is preserved here, 39 bases in frame from base 1. The V end loses 1 base and the J end loses 3 bases, and a stretch of 7 bases separates them. Looking up the germline V gene yields CDR1 SGHVS and CDR2 FNYEAQ. This clonotype was sampled from a man aged 55 to 70 with acute or convalescent COVID-19. The chain was built from TRBV7-6 and TRBJ2-7, with the D gene not confidently named. The sample comprised peripheral blood. The CDR3 reads CASSLGPNYEQYV. Read as DNA, the sequence is TGTGCCAGCAGCTTAGGTCCCAACTACGAGCAGTACGTC.